This paragraph covers one TCR beta chain sequence. What it binds is not known. The data belong to a study of T cell responses to AZD1222 COVID-19 vaccine. Study overall: It was second doses at about 4 or about 12 weeks that were pooled. Study results and caveats: White British people made up most donors, females outnumbered males, and clonal diversity was possibly underestimated. Spike-specific TCR depth and breadth grew after two AZD1222 doses.

CDR1 is LGHNA and CDR2 is YSLEER in the germline V gene. V lost 0 bases, J lost 2 bases, and 8 bases lay in between. This CDR3 has 16 residues. Generated by immunoSEQ multiplex PCR, the TCRdb table keeps only in-frame clones and is missing some. The data show about 86,000 clones, with around 73% seen just once and 21% held by the top ten. The source is an adult in good health. Material: peripheral blood, obtained on day 0 of AZD1222 vaccination. V gene TRBV4-3 combines with J gene TRBJ2-6; D possibly uses TRBD1 or TRBD2 (5 bases each). The CDR3 region has the DNA TGCGCCAGCAGCCAAGATGGGGGAGCTGGGGCCAACGTCCTGACTTTC. Translating gives CASSQDGGAGANVLTF.